The clone carrying this T cell receptor beta chain appeared a few times. TCR beta CDR3 regions were amplified from RNA transcripts. HTBI primers were the set used in a first-round RT-PCR of the TCR CDR3. TCRdb ran MiXCR on the multiplex PCR reads and lists one entry per CDR3 protein. The table lists hundreds of thousands of distinct CDR3 sequences, 12% to 15% of them singletons, with 9.5% to 13% in the top ten. These data come from a study of T cells in Graves' hyperthyroidism and ophthalmopathy. The CDR3 length is 15 residues. V was cut by 6 bases and J by 4 bases, with 18 bases left in between. The rearrangement joins TRBV12-3 or TRBV12-4 to TRBJ1-2, with D perhaps matching TRBD1 (6 bases). The clonotype comes from a woman aged 18-29 years with Graves' hyperthyroidism. The sample taken for sequencing was blood. CDR3 sequence: CASSQGPDSIYGYTF. In DNA, the CDR3 is TGTGCCAGCAGCCAGGGCCCGGACAGCATCTATGGCTACACCTTC.